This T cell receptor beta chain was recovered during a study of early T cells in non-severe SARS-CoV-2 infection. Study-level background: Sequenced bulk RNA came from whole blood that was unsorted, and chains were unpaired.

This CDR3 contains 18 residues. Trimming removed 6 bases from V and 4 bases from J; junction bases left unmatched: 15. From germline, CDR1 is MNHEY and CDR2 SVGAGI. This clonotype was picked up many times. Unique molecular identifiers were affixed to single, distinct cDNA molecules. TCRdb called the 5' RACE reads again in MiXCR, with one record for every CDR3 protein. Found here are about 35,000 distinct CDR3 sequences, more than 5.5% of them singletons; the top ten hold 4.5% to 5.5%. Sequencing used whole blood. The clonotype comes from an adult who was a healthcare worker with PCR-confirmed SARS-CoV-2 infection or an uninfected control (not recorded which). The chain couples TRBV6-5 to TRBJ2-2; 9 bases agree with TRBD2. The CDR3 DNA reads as TGTGCCAGCAGCTCCGTAGCTAGTAGCGGGAGTCCCACCGGGGAGCTGTTTTTT. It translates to CASSSVASSGSPTGELFF.